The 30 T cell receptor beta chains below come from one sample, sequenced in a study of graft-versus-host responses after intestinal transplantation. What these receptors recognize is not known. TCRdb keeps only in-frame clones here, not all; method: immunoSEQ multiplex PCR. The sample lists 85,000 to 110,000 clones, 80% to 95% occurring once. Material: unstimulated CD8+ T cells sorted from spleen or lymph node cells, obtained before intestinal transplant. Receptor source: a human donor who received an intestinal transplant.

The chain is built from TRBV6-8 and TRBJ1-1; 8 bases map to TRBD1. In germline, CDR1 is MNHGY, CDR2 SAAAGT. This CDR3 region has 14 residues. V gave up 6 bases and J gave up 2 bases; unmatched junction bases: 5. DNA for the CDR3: TGTGCCAGCAGCCGGGGACAGGTAAACACTGAAGCTTTCTTT. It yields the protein CASSRGQVNTEAFF.

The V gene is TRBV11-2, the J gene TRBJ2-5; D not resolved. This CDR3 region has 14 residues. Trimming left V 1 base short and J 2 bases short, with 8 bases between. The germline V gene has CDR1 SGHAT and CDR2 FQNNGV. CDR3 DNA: TGTGCCAGCAGCTTAGTAGGGTTTCAAGAGACCCAGTACTTC. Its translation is CASSLVGFQETQYF.

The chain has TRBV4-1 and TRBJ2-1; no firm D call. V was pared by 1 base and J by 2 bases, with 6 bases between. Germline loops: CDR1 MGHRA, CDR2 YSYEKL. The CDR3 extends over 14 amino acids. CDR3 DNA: TGCGCCAGCAGCCAAGTCGGGCCCTACAATGAGCAGTTCTTC. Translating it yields CASSQVGPYNEQFF.

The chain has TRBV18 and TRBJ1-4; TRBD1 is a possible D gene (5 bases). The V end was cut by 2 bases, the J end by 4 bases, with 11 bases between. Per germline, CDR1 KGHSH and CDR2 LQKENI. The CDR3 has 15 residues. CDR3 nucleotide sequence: TGTGCCAGCTCACCAGTGGGGCTGGGTAATGAAAAACTGTTTTTT. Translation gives CASSPVGLGNEKLFF.

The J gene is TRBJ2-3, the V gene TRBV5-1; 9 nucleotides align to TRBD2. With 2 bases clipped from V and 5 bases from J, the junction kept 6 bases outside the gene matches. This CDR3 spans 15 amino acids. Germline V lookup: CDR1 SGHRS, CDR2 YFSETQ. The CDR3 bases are TGCGCCAGCAGCTTAGCGGGGGGTTTCGGAGATACGCAGTATTTT. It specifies CASSLAGGFGDTQYF.

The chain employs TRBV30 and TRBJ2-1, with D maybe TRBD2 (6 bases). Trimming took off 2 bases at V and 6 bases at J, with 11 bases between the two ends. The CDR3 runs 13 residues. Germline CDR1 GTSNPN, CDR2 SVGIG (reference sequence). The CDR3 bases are TGTGCCTGGAGTAGCGGGCCGGGCAATGAGCAGTTCTTC. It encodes CAWSSGPGNEQFF.

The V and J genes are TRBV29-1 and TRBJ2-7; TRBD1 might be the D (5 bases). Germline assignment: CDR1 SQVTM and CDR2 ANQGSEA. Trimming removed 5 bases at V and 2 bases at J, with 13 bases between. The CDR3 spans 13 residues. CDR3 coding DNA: TGCAGCGTTAAGGAGACAGATACCTACGAGCAGTACTTC. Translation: CSVKETDTYEQYF.

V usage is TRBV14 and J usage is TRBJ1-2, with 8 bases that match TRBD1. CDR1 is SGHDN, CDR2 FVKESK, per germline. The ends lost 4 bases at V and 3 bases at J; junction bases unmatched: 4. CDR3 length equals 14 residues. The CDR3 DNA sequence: TGTGCCAGCAGCCCCCGGACAGGGTACTATGGCTACACCTTC. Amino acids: CASSPRTGYYGYTF.

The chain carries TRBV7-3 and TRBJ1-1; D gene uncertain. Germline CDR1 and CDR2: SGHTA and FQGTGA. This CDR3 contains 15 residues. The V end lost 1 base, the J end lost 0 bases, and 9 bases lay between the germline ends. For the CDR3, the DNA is TGTGCCAGCAGCTTAAGGCCAGAATTGAACACTGAAGCTTTCTTT. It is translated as CASSLRPELNTEAFF.

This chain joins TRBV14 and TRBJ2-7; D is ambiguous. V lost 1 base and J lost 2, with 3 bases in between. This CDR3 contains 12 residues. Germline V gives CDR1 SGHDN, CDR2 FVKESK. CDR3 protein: CASSQGPYEQYF. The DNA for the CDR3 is TGTGCCAGCAGCCAAGGACCCTACGAGCAGTACTTC.

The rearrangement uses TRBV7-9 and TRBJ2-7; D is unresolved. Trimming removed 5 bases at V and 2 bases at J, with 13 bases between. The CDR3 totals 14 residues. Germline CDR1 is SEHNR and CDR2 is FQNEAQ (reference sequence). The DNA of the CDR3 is TGTGCCAGCAGCCCCGGACCGTCCCCCTACGAGCAGTACTTC. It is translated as CASSPGPSPYEQYF.

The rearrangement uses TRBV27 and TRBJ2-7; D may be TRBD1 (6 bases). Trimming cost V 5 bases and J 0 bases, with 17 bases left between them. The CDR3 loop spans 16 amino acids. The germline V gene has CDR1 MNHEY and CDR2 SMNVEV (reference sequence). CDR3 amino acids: CASSPYPDRSSYEQYF. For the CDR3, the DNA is TGTGCCAGCAGTCCCTACCCAGACAGGAGCTCCTACGAGCAGTACTTC.

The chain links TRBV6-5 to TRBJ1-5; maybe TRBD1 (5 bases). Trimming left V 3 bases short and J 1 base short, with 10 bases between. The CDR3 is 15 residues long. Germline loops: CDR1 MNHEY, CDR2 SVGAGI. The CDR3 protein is CASSYPGMSNQPQHF. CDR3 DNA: TGTGCCAGCAGTTATCCAGGGATGAGCAATCAGCCCCAGCATTTT.

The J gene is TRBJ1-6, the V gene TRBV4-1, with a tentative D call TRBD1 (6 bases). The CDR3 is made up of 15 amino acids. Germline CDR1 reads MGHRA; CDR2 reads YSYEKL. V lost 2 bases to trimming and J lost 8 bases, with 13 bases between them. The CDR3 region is CASSQQAGVDSPLHF. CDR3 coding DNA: TGCGCCAGCAGCCAACAAGCAGGGGTGGATTCACCCCTCCACTTT.

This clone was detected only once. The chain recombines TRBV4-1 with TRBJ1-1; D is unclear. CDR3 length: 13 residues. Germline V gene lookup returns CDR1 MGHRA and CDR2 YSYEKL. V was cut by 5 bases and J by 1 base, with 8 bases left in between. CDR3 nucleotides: TGCGCCAGCAGCGCACGGGAGAACACTGAAGCTTTCTTT. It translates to CASSARENTEAFF.

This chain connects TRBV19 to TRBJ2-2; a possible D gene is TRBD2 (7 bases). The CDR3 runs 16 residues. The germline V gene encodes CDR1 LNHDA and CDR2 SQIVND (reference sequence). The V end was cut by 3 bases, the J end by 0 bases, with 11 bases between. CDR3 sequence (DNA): TGTGCCAGTAGTATGAGGGGGGGGGCGAACACCGGGGAGCTGTTTTTT. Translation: CASSMRGGANTGELFF.

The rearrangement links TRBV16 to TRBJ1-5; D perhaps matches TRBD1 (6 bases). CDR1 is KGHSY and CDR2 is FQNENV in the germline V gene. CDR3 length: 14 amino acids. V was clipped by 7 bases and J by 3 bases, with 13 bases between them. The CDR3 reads CASIEGQFNQPQHF. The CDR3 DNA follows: TGTGCCAGCATCGAAGGACAGTTCAATCAGCCCCAGCATTTT.

The CDR3 sequence: CASSLARLFIATNEKLFF. The CDR3 nucleotides read TGTGCCAGCAGCTTAGCGCGTCTGTTCATTGCAACTAATGAAAAACTGTTTTTT. The rearrangement links TRBV7-8 to TRBJ1-4; no clear D gene. V shed 0 bases and J shed 0 bases, with 14 bases lying between them. The CDR3 covers 18 residues. Germline assignment: CDR1 SGHVS and CDR2 FQNEAQ.

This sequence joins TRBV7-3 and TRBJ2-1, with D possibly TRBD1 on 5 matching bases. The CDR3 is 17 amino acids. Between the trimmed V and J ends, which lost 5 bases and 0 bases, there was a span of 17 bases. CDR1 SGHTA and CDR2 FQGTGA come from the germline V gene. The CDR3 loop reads CASSPWGAMSSYNEQFF. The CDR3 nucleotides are TGTGCCAGCAGCCCTTGGGGCGCCATGAGCTCCTACAATGAGCAGTTCTTC.

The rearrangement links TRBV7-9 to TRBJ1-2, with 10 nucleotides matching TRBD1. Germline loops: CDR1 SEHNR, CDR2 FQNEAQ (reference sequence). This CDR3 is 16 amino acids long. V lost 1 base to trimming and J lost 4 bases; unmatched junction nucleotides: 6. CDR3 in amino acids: CASSLGDRGHGYGYTF. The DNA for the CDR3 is TGTGCCAGCAGCTTAGGGGACAGGGGTCACGGCTATGGCTACACCTTC.

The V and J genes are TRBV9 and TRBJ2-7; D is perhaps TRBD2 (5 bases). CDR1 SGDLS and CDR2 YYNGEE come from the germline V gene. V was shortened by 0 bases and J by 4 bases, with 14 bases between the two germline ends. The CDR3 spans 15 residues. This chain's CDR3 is CASSVEASRLYEQYF. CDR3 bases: TGTGCCAGCAGCGTAGAGGCTAGCAGACTTTACGAGCAGTACTTC.

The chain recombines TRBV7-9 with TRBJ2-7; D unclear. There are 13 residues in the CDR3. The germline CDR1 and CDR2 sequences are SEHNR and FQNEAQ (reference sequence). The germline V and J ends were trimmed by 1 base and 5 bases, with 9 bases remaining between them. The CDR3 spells CASSLVRRNEQYF. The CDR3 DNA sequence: TGTGCCAGCAGCTTAGTACGAAGGAACGAGCAGTACTTC.

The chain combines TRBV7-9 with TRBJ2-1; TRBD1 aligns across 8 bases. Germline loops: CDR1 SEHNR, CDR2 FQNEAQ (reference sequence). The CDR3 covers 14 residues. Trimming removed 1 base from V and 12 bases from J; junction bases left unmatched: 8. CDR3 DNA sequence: TGTGCCAGCAGCTTAGATAGCAGGGGGCAAGGGCAGTTCTTC. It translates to CASSLDSRGQGQFF.

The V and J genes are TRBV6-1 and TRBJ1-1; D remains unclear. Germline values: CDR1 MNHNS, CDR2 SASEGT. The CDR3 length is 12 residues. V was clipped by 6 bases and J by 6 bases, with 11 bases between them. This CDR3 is CASRDVGAEAFF. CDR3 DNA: TGTGCCAGCAGGGACGTAGGCGCTGAAGCTTTCTTT.

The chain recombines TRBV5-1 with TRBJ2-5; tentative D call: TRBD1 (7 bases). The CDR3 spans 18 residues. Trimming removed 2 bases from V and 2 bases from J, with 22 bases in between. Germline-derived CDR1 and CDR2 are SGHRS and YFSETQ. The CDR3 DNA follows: TGCGCCAGCAGCTTAAGGACAGGAGGGGTGGGGACGCAAGAGACCCAGTACTTC. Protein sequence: CASSLRTGGVGTQETQYF.

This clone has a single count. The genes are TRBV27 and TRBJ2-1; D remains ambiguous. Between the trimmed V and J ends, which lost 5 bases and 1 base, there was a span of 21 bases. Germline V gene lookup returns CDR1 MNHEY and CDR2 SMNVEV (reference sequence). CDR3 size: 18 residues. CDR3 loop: CASSALPASPASYNEQFF. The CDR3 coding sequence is TGTGCCAGCAGTGCGCTTCCCGCCTCGCCTGCTTCCTACAATGAGCAGTTCTTC.

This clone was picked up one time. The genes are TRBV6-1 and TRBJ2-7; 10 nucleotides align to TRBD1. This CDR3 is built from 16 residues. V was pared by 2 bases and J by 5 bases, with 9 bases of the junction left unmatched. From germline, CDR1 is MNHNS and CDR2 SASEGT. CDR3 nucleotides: TGTGCCAGCAGTGAAATGGGACAGGGGTTTGTCCACGAGCAGTACTTC. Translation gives CASSEMGQGFVHEQYF.

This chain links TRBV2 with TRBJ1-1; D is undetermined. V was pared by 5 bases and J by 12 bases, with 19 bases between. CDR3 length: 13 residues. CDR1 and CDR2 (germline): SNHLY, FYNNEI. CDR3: CASSQSDWEHSFF. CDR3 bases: TGTGCCAGCAGTCAAAGCGATTGGGAGCATTCTTTCTTT.

The CDR3 DNA follows: TGCGCCAGCGGGACAGGGCTGAACACTGAAGCTTTCTTT. Encoded protein: CASGTGLNTEAFF. The chain joins TRBV10-2 to TRBJ1-1, with TRBD1 matching over 9 bases. Trimming removed 8 bases from V and 0 bases from J; junction bases left unmatched: 1. The CDR3 is made up of 13 amino acids. Germline CDR1 is WSHSY and CDR2 is SAAADI.

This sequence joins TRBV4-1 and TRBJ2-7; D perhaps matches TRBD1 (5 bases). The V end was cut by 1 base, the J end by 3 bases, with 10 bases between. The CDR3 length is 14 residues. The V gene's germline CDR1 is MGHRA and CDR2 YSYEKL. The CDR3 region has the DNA TGCGCCAGCAGCCAAGGCGGCAGGGTCTACGAGCAGTACTTC. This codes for CASSQGGRVYEQYF.